Listed below are T cell receptor beta chains from one sample, sequenced in a study of shared clonotypes between healthy human individuals. Libraries were prepared by immunoSEQ multiplex PCR; TCRdb keeps only in-frame clonotypes and omits some of them. The table has fewer than 1 million clones, 90% to 97% seen once. The sequenced material came from naive CD8+ T cells sorted from blood. The source of these receptors is a man aged 30 to 39 in good health. The CDR3 runs from the conserved cysteine through the conserved F or W. Expanded clones get a size class; other rows say once, few or many, or leave the size out.

j_gene	v_gene	abundance	CDR3aa
TRBJ2-7	TRBV5-1	.	CASSSDLRTGRTYEQYF
TRBJ2-7	TRBV5-4	.	CASSRTSGGPEEQYF
TRBJ1-3	TRBV13	.	CASSEDRGSGNTIYF
TRBJ1-2	TRBV5-4	once	CASSLAVEGAVNGYTF
TRBJ2-7	TRBV27	.	CASSLGGYYEQYF
TRBJ2-3	TRBV27	.	CASSFLGGSVTDTQYF
TRBJ2-1	TRBV25-1	once	CASSEFGTGLDEQFF
TRBJ2-3	TRBV11-2	.	CASSRGLAEFTDTQYF
TRBJ2-7	TRBV9	.	CASSVGGHYEQYF
TRBJ2-5	TRBV11-2	.	CASSTNPGVLETQYF
TRBJ2-7	TRBV5-4	.	CASSLDNYEQYF
TRBJ2-7	TRBV13	.	CASSLVGGTSGSIGSYEQYF
TRBJ2-1	TRBV30	.	CAWGWTSGSGQQFF
TRBJ2-3	TRBV2	.	CASGPPGGYTDTQYF
TRBJ2-7	TRBV10-2	.	CASSEPGQVPWEQYF
TRBJ1-3	TRBV19	.	CASSISVSSGNTIYF
TRBJ2-5	TRBV29-1	.	CSVEDASGTQETQYF
TRBJ2-7	TRBV15	.	CATSGLDFYEQYF
TRBJ2-1	TRBV9	once	CASSVTPLNEQFF
TRBJ2-7	TRBV27	.	CASSSPSASHYEQYF
TRBJ2-3	TRBV7-9	.	CASSFEVRTQYF
TRBJ2-7	TRBV5-4	.	CASSEGASTYEQYF
TRBJ2-1	TRBV27	.	CASSLSSWGDEQFF
TRBJ2-7	TRBV6-5	.	CASSPGQGTYEQYF
TRBJ1-2	TRBV19	.	CASSIPRGIYGYTF
TRBJ2-7	TRBV11-2	.	CASSRETHDSYEQYF
TRBJ1-4	TRBV7-9	once	CASSPSVGNEKLFF
TRBJ2-3	TRBV28	.	CASSLVTSGRIADTQYF
TRBJ1-1	TRBV7-9	.	CASSLSIEAFF
TRBJ2-7	TRBV7-9	.	CASTLGDASYEQYF
TRBJ1-1	TRBV9	.	CASSVRRNTEAFF
TRBJ1-2	TRBV4-3	.	CASSQDRGTPYYGYTF
TRBJ2-1	TRBV27	.	CASKTGRDKQFF
TRBJ2-3	TRBV19	.	CASAGTDWSISGTDTQYF
TRBJ1-1	TRBV7-6	once	CASSLAGPNTEAFF
TRBJ2-7	TRBV9	.	CASSVVGAMTGEQYF
TRBJ2-5	TRBV28	.	CASSLLSGGVLETQYF
TRBJ2-5	TRBV7-7	.	CASSLGEQGNQYF
TRBJ2-1	TRBV4-3	.	CASSQDGGGTYNEQFF
TRBJ2-2	TRBV27	.	CASSTVPGELFF
TRBJ2-1	TRBV18	.	CASSGTGSSYNEQFF
TRBJ2-1	TRBV6-6	.	CASIRGDEQFF
TRBJ1-5	TRBV6-5	.	CASSPGGNQPQHF
TRBJ2-7	TRBV6-1	.	CASSGRVVVYEQYF
TRBJ1-3	TRBV10-3	.	CAISVSGNTIYF
TRBJ2-7	TRBV27	.	CASSFGQVYEQYF
TRBJ2-7	TRBV7-8	.	CASSQTSLYEQYF
TRBJ2-3	TRBV11-2	.	CASSWTSGRPADTQYF
TRBJ2-5	TRBV2	once	CASSDPGTGGETQYF
TRBJ2-3	TRBV7-2	few	CASSLAPQRRTDTQYF
TRBJ1-4	TRBV7-2	.	CASSPTSEEKLFF
TRBJ2-1	TRBV7-9	once	CASSLGSYNEQFF
TRBJ1-2	TRBV10-3	.	CAISDPPTGDGYTF
TRBJ2-1	TRBV5-1	once	CASSSGTSNEQFF
TRBJ2-1	TRBV7-3	.	CASSPIGGSRNEQFF
TRBJ2-7	TRBV9	.	CASSVAGLAGFYEQYF
TRBJ1-2	TRBV27	.	CASSSPEGYTF
TRBJ2-2	TRBV5-4	.	CASSVRTGTNTGELFF
TRBJ1-1	TRBV9	.	CASSVGGVRTEAFF
TRBJ2-7	TRBV7-2	.	CASSFYRAREQYF